These 10 T cell receptor beta chains came from one sample sequenced in a study of cytomegalovirus exposure and HLA in healthy donors. With 60 Vbeta and 13 Jbeta primers, the PCR was carried out. TCRdb keeps only in-frame clones here, not all; method: immunoSEQ multiplex PCR. Altogether around 230,000 clones are present, more than 70% being singletons, with the ten largest covering approximately 0.49%. The sequenced material came from PBMCs. The source of these receptors is a boy younger than 18 in good health and CMV-seronegative.

This clone was detected once. This rearrangement joins TRBV2 to TRBJ2-4; D call uncertain. The CDR3 has 13 residues. Per germline, CDR1 SNHLY and CDR2 FYNNEI. The V end lost 5 bases, the J end lost 3 bases, and 8 bases lay between the germline ends. The DNA for the CDR3 is TGTGCCAGCAGTACGAACGGCAAAAACATTCAGTACTTC. This encodes CASSTNGKNIQYF. Full variable domain (rest looked up from reference TRBV2 and TRBJ2-4): EPEVTQTPSHQVTQMGQEVILRCVPISNHLYFYWYRQILGQKVEFLVSFYNNEISEKSEIFDDQFSVERPDGSNFTLKIRSTKLEDSAMYFCASSTNGKNIQYFGAGTRLSVL.

The CDR3 reads CASSDGTGGRETQYF. CDR3 in DNA: TGCGCCAGCAGTGATGGGACAGGGGGTAGAGAGACCCAGTACTTC. The chain couples TRBV10-1 to TRBJ2-5; TRBD1 matches at 11 bases. Germline CDR1 and CDR2: WNHNN and SYGVQD (reference sequence). The CDR3 has 15 residues. Trimming took 3 bases from V and 4 from J; bases not matched to a gene: 4.

The chain is built from TRBV5-1 and TRBJ1-3, with 7 bases aligning to TRBD1. This CDR3 comprises 14 residues. CDR1 and CDR2 from the germline V gene are SGHRS and YFSETQ. V shed 2 bases and J 3 bases; nucleotides not matched to a gene: 2. As DNA, the CDR3 is TGCGCCAGCAGCTTAGGGGGCAGTGGAAACACCATATATTTT. Amino acid sequence: CASSLGGSGNTIYF.

In DNA form, the CDR3 reads TGTGCCAGCAGCTTAGTTATAGCGGGGACTGAAGCTTTCTTT. The encoded protein is CASSLVIAGTEAFF. The chain has TRBV7-9 and TRBJ1-1, with D unresolved. Germline V gene sequence: CDR1 SEHNR, CDR2 FQNEAQ (reference sequence). V was clipped by 1 base and J by 5 bases, with 11 bases between them. This CDR3 is 14 amino acids long. Looking up the rest from reference TRBV7-9 and TRBJ1-1 gives the full variable domain: DTGVSQNPRHKITKRGQNVTFRCDPISEHNRLYWYRQTLGQGPEFLTYFQNEAQLEKSRLLSDRFSAERPKGSFSTLEIQRTEQGDSAMYLCASSLVIAGTEAFFGQGTRLTVV.

The rearrangement uses TRBV21-1 and TRBJ2-1; the table's D gene call, TRBD2, was not cross checked with the DNA. TRBV21-1 is described as a pseudogene. The CDR3 totals 16 residues. The CDR3 DNA reads as TGTGCCAGCAGCAAAGCAGGCCGGTCGGGGTACAATGAGCAGTTCTTC. The encoded protein is CASSKAGRSGYNEQFF.

This rearrangement joins TRBV19 to TRBJ2-2, with 9 positions matching TRBD1. Trimming cost V 6 bases and J 5 bases; bases outside gene matches: 4. CDR1 and CDR2 (germline): LNHDA, SQIVND (reference sequence). This CDR3 spans 14 amino acids. CDR3 loop: CASRWTGDTGELFF. The CDR3 region has the DNA TGTGCCAGTAGATGGACAGGGGATACCGGGGAGCTGTTTTTT.

This clone occurred a few times. As DNA, the CDR3 is TGCGCCAGCAGCACACAGGGAGGGGGCACTGAAGCTTTCTTT. Protein sequence: CASSTQGGGTEAFF. V is TRBV5-1 and J is TRBJ1-1, with D perhaps TRBD1 (6 bases). Trimming removed 4 bases at V and 4 bases at J, with 14 bases between. Per the germline V gene, CDR1 is SGHRS and CDR2 is YFSETQ. The CDR3 is made up of 14 amino acids.

The chain has TRBV7-8 and TRBJ1-5; weak D call: TRBD1 (5 bases). Per the germline V gene, CDR1 is SGHVS and CDR2 is FQNEAQ. The CDR3 totals 16 residues. Deletions cut 3 bases from V and 1 base from J, with 13 bases between. CDR3 sequence reads: CASSLHAGKSNQPQHF. DNA of the CDR3: TGTGCCAGCAGCTTGCATGCAGGGAAAAGCAATCAGCCCCAGCATTTT.

The chain carries TRBV19 and TRBJ2-3, with D perhaps matching TRBD2 (7 bases). Germline V CDR1 and CDR2: LNHDA, SQIVND (reference sequence). The CDR3 runs 13 residues. Between the trimmed V and J ends, which lost 7 bases and 7 bases, there was a span of 15 bases. CDR3 DNA sequence: TGTGCCAGTAAATCCGGGGGGCGGCATACGCAGTATTTT. This encodes CASKSGGRHTQYF. The full variable domain, with the rest looked up from reference TRBV19 and TRBJ2-3, is DGGITQSPKYLFRKEGQNVTLSCEQNLNHDAMYWYRQDPGQGLRLIYYSQIVNDFQKGDIAEGYSVSREKKESFPLTVTSAQKNPTAFYLCASKSGGRHTQYFGPGTRLTVL.

This clone has more than one count but fewer than ten. The chain couples TRBV2 to TRBJ1-2, with D uncertain. The germline gives CDR1 SNHLY, CDR2 FYNNEI. The CDR3 length is 12 residues. Deletions cut 7 bases from V and 6 bases from J, with 12 bases between. This CDR3 reads CASKRESDGYTF. The CDR3 nucleotides read TGTGCCAGCAAGAGGGAGTCGGATGGCTACACCTTC.